This T cell receptor beta chain derives from a study of blood T cell repertoires in COVID-19. Study context: PBMCs, B-cell-depleted T cells, or T cells provided the cDNA or gDNA that made up the material.

In the authors' methods: Cell counts per sample came from amplifying reference gene primers. The data were produced by immunoSEQ multiplex PCR, yet TCRdb's version contains in-frame clones alone and is incomplete. D and trimming come from the DNA, and the V and J calls and clone size come from that table. Counted here are some 190,000 clones, 70% to 90% occurring once; the ten biggest clones make up 4.3%. CDR1 and CDR2 from the germline V gene are SGHNT and YYREEE (reference sequence). V dropped 7 bases and J dropped 0 bases, with 10 bases sitting between them. The CDR3 loop spans 13 amino acids. Sequences were obtained from PBMCs or T cells enriched from blood (not recorded which). V usage is TRBV5-4 and J usage is TRBJ1-2, with D hard to call. This TCR was sampled from a young man with acute COVID-19. For the CDR3, the DNA is TGTGCCAGCTGTAGAGAAACTAACTATGGCTACACCTTC. This sequence encodes CASCRETNYGYTF.